The clone carrying this T cell receptor beta chain was found once. Its antigen remains unidentified. A far larger clone differs by one base, so this is likely a read error. The CDR3 sequence is 14 residues long. Germline V CDR1 and CDR2: SGHRS, YFSETQ. Original processing notes: ImmunoSEQ sequences covered only the junction and lacked quality scores; filtering therefore differed. This table comes from immunoSEQ multiplex PCR, and its TCRdb copy is limited to in-frame clones, with some not included. The DNA was the basis for D and trimming; V, J and clone size are from that table. This table has 490,000 or so clones, 70% to 80% appearing once. Those who donated, Caucasian adults without exception, all lived in Nashville, Tennessee. This entry comes from a study of shared clonotypes between healthy human individuals. Findings and limits, study-wide: Only blood was sampled, and tissue TCR repertoires likely differ from blood ones.

The V call is TRBV5-1, the J call TRBJ2-5; the D gene could be TRBD1 or TRBD2 (5 bases each). The material sequenced was PBMCs. The TCR comes from a middle-aged woman in good health. Some clones in this sample may be carry-over from other donors' samples. The CDR3 loop is CASRMGPYQETHYF. DNA of the CDR3: TGCGCCAGCAGGATGGGACCGTACCAAGAGACCCATTACTTC.